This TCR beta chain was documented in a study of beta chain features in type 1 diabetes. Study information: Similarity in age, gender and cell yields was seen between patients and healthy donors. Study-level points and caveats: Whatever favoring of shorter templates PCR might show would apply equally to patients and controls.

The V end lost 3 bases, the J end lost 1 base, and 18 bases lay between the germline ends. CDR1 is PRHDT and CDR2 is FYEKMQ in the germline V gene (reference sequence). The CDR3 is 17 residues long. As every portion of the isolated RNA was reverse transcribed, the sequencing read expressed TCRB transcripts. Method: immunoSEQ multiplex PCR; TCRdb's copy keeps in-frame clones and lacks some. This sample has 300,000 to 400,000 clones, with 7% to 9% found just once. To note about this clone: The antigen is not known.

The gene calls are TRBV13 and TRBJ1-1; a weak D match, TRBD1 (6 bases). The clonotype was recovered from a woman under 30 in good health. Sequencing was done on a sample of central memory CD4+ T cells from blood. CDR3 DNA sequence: TGTGCCAGCAGCTTTACCTACGGGACACGGAAGAACACTGAAGCTTTCTTT. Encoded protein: CASSFTYGTRKNTEAFF.